A selection of T cell receptor beta chains follows, all from one sample in a study of blood T cell repertoires in COVID-19. TCRdb keeps only in-frame clones here, not all; method: immunoSEQ multiplex PCR. The sample lists some 290,000 clones, roughly 83% occurring once. The sequencing input was peripheral blood. The receptors here all came from a man between 60 and 70 years old who had recovered from COVID-19. Both conserved end residues are part of each CDR3. Fields, in order: CDR3 length, clone size, J gene, D gene, V gene, CDR3 DNA, CDR3 protein. The D gene is left open where the match is weak. The listing skips clone size in some rows; elsewhere it reads once, few, many or a size class.

13 - TRBJ1-1 - TRBV11-2 TGTGCCAGCAGCGCATTTAGAAACACTGAAGCTTTCTTT CASSAFRNTEAFF
17 - TRBJ2-2 TRBD1 TRBV4-2 TGTGCCAGCAGCCAAGGGGAACTTACAGGGGACACCGGGGAGCTGTTTTTT CASSQGELTGDTGELFF
13 - TRBJ1-2 - TRBV12-3/TRBV12-4 TGTGCCAGCAGATCAGGGTCTTCACGTGGCTACACCTTC CASRSGSSRGYTF
14 - TRBJ2-7 TRBD2 TRBV27 TGTGCCAGCACCCCGACTAGCGCCCGAGGCGAGCAGTACTTC CASTPTSARGEQYF
16 - TRBJ2-2 TRBD1 TRBV5-1 TGCGCCAGCAGTCCTCCGGGACAGGGTAACACCGGGGAGCTGTTTTTT CASSPPGQGNTGELFF
15 - TRBJ2-7 TRBD1 TRBV7-2 TGTGCCAGCAGCTTTCAGGGACAGGGTATTTACGAGCAGTACTTC CASSFQGQGIYEQYF
14 - TRBJ1-5 - TRBV19 TGTGCCAGTAGTAAACTCTATAGCAATCAGCCCCAGCATTTT CASSKLYSNQPQHF
18 - TRBJ2-7 TRBD2 TRBV3-1/TRBV3-2 TGTGCCAGCAGCCAAGAAGGCAGGGAGCTAGCGGGAAGCAACGAGCAGTACTTC CASSQEGRELAGSNEQYF
18 few TRBJ1-4 TRBD1 TRBV3-1/TRBV3-2 TGTGCCAGCAGCCAAGCCCGACAGGGAGCGGGCTTTAATGAAAAACTGTTTTTT CASSQARQGAGFNEKLFF
12 - TRBJ1-1 - TRBV20-1 TGCAGTGCTAGTGTCAAAAACACTGAAGCTTTCTTT CSASVKNTEAFF
14 many TRBJ2-7 TRBD2 TRBV2 TGTGCCAGCACCGAGCGGGAGGTATCCTACGAGCAGTACTTC CASTEREVSYEQYF
15 - TRBJ2-2 TRBD2 TRBV5-1 TGCGCCAGCAGCTTAAGCGGGGCGAACACCGGGGAGCTGTTTTTT CASSLSGANTGELFF
17 few TRBJ1-6 - TRBV7-8 TGTGCCAGCAGCACGGAAACAGGACTAAGTTGGAATTCACCCCTCCACTTT CASSTETGLSWNSPLHF
11 - TRBJ1-1 - TRBV29-1 TGCAGCGTCGCCGGGACACGCGAAGCTTTCTTT CSVAGTREAFF
15 - TRBJ1-1 TRBD1 TRBV27 TGTGCCAGCGCAAGGACGCAGGGGGCGCGGACTGAAGCTTTCTTT CASARTQGARTEAFF
14 few TRBJ2-1 TRBD2 TRBV24-1 TGTGCCACCAGTGCGGGAGGCTCCTACAATGAGCAGTTCTTC CATSAGGSYNEQFF
13 - TRBJ2-1 - TRBV5-1 TGCGCCAGCAGCCACGCCCGTACAGATGAGCAGTTCTTC CASSHARTDEQFF
13 - TRBJ2-2 - TRBV12-3/TRBV12-4 TGTGCCAGCAGGCTGTTACGGACCGGGGAGCTGTTTTTT CASRLLRTGELFF
12 - TRBJ2-1 - TRBV19 TGTGCCAGTAGTAAGGGGTACAATGAGCAGTTCTTC CASSKGYNEQFF
14 - TRBJ2-2 TRBD2 TRBV6-5 TGTGCCAGCACCCGACGGGGAGGGACCGGGGAGCTGTTTTTT CASTRRGGTGELFF
15 - TRBJ1-2 - TRBV13 TGTGCCAGCAGCCGCGACGACACAGAGAACTATGGCTACACCTTC CASSRDDTENYGYTF
15 - TRBJ2-7 TRBD1 TRBV19 TGTGCCAGTAGTACTCGGGGACAGGGGTTGCACGAGCAGTACTTC CASSTRGQGLHEQYF